This T cell receptor (beta chain) was found in a study of technical replicates of blood from several donors. This CDR3 comprises 13 residues. V shed 0 bases and J shed 3 bases, with 3 bases lying between them. Germline V gene sequence: CDR1 LGHNA, CDR2 YSLEER. Sequencing used immunoSEQ multiplex PCR; TCRdb keeps in-frame clones, though not all of them. The sample gives some 74,000 clones, around 90% of which show up once; roughly 0.4% is in the top ten. The chain links TRBV4-3 to TRBJ1-5, with no clear D. The origin of this receptor is a human donor in good health. Sequenced input: T cells isolated from PBMCs. As DNA, the CDR3 is TGCGCCAGCAGCCAAGAGGCCAATCAGCCCCAGCATTTT. Its translation is CASSQEANQPQHF.